Sequencing of this T cell receptor (beta chain) was carried out in a study of shared clonotypes between healthy human individuals. Terminally differentiated effector memory CD45RA+ cells were left out of the naive CD8 fraction, which was CD45RO-negative and positively selected for CCR7. Findings of the study overall: In the sorted subsets, rarefaction showed sequencing was incomplete despite large depth. It was expected that sequencing depth would affect clonotype sharing among donors.

A remark on this clone: Its antigen is as yet unknown.

Repertoires were generated with immunoSEQ multiplex PCR, while TCRdb's copy carries only in-frame clones and drops some. The data contain around 600,000 clones, roughly 95% of them singletons. The receptor was derived from a woman in her twenties or thirties in good health. Sequencing input: naive CD8+ T cells sorted from blood.

CDR3 coding DNA: TGTGCCAGCAGTTATGGGGCCGCCGGGGAGCTGTTTTTT. Its protein is CASSYGAAGELFF. The J gene is TRBJ2-2, the V gene TRBV27; maybe TRBD1 (5 bases). CDR1 and CDR2 (germline): MNHEY, SMNVEV (reference sequence). Trimming shortened V by 4 bases and J by 6 bases, and 9 bases separated the two germline ends. The CDR3 runs 13 residues.